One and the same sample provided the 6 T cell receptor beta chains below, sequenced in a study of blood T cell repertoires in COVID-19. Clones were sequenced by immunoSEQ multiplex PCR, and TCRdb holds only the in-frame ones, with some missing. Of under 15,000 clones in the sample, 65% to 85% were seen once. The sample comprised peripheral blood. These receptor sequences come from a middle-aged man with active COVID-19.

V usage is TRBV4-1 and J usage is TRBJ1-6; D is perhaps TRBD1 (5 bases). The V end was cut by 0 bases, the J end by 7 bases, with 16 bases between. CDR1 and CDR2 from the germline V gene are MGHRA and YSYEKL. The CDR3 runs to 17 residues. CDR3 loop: CASSQDRSPGGNSPLHF. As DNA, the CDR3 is TGCGCCAGCAGCCAAGATAGGTCCCCGGGGGGAAATTCACCCCTCCACTTT.

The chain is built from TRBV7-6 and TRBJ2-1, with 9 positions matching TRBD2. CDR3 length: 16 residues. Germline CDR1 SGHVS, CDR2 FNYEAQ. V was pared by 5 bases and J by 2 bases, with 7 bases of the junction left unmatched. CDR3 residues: CASSPGVAGAYNEQFF. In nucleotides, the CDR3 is TGTGCCAGCAGCCCAGGAGTAGCGGGGGCCTACAATGAGCAGTTCTTC.

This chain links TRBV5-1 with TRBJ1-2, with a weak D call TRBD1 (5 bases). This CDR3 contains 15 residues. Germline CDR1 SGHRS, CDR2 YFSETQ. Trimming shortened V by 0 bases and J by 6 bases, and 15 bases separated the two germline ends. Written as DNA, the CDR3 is TGCGCCAGCAGCTTGGGTGACAGTACTACTAATGGCTACACCTTC. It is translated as CASSLGDSTTNGYTF.

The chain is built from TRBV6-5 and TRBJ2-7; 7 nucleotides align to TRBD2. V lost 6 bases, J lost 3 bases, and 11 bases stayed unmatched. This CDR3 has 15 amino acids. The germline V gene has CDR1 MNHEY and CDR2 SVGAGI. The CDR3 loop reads CASSLGGSGLYEQYF. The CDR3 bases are TGTGCCAGCAGCCTCGGGGGTAGCGGGCTCTACGAGCAGTACTTC.

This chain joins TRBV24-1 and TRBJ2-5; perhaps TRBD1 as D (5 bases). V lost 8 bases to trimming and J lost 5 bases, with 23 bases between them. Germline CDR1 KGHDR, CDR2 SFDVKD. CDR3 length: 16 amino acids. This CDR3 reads CATTSTVRYTGETQYF. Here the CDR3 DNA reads TGTGCCACCACCTCGACAGTCCGTTATACCGGGGAGACCCAGTACTTC.

The CDR3 here is CASSRASRPYEQYF. The CDR3 nucleotides read TGTGCCAGCAGTCGCGCTAGTCGTCCCTACGAGCAGTACTTC. The chain employs TRBV11-2 and TRBJ2-7; D is unresolved. The CDR3 totals 14 residues. V shed 6 bases and J shed 2 bases, with 14 bases lying between them. CDR1 and CDR2 from the germline V gene are SGHAT and FQNNGV.